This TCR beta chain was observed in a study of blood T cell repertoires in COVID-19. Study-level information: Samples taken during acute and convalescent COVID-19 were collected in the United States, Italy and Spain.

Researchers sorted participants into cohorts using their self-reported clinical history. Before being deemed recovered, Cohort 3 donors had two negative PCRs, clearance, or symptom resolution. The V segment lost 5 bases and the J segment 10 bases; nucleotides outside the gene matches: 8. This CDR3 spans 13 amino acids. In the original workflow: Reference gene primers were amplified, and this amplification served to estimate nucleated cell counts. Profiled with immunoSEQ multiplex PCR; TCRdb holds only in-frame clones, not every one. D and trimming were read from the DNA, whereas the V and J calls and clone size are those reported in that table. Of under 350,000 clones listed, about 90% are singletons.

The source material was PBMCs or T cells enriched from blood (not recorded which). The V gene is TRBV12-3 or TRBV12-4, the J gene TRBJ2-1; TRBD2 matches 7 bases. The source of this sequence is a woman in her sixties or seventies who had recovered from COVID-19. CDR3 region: CASSPIQGGEQFF. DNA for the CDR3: TGTGCCAGCAGTCCGATTCAGGGAGGGGAGCAGTTCTTC.